The entry that follows covers one TCR beta chain sequence. The source of the sample is a study of blood T cell repertoires in COVID-19. Study in general: PBMCs, B-cell-depleted T cells, or T cells were the source of the cDNA or gDNA that made up the material.

Germline V gives CDR1 LNHDA, CDR2 SQIVND (reference sequence). This CDR3 has 14 amino acids. V shed 8 bases, J shed 7 bases, and the junction held 7 bases outside the gene matches. A Seattle source enrolled patients during active infection and followed them longitudinally. The protocol was immunoSEQ multiplex PCR, while the TCRdb copy is restricted to in-frame clones and leaves out a portion. The sample consists of more than 300,000 clones, roughly 86% of them appearing once. The chain links TRBV19 to TRBJ1-4; 10 nucleotides align to TRBD1. The TCR originated in a woman aged 65 to 85 with COVID-19, enrolled during active disease. Sequenced: peripheral blood. In nucleotides, the CDR3 is TGTGCCAGTCGGGACAGGGGAGTAGCTGAAAAACTGTTTTTT. It yields the protein CASRDRGVAEKLFF. Full variable domain (outside the CDR3, taken from reference TRBV19 and TRBJ1-4): DGGITQSPKYLFRKEGQNVTLSCEQNLNHDAMYWYRQDPGQGLRLIYYSQIVNDFQKGDIAEGYSVSREKKESFPLTVTSAQKNPTAFYLCASRDRGVAEKLFFGSGTQLSVL.